The 21 T cell receptor beta chains listed next were all sequenced from one sample in a study of CD8+ T cells in alopecia areata. RNA was extracted and reverse transcribed into cDNA as the sequencing template. Some clones are missing from TCRdb's copy, which holds only in-frame ones; the method was immunoSEQ multiplex PCR. Of tens of thousands of clones detected, approximately 50% appear once; the ten largest clones hold approximately 5.4%. The sample was NKG2D-high CD8+ T cells sorted from blood. The receptor set was obtained from a human donor with alopecia areata.

This clone has only a few counts. CDR3 protein: CASSLGQYYEQYF. The CDR3 region has the DNA TGTGCCAGCAGCTTAGGGCAGTATTACGAGCAGTACTTC. This rearrangement joins TRBV7-2 to TRBJ2-7; D gene ambiguous. The CDR3 covers 13 residues. Germline V gene lookup returns CDR1 SGHTA and CDR2 FQGNSA. Deletions cut 1 base from V and 4 bases from J, with 8 bases between. The full variable domain, its missing parts supplied by reference TRBV7-2 and TRBJ2-7, is GAGVSQSPSNKVTEKGKDVELRCDPISGHTALYWYRQSLGQGLEFLIYFQGNSAPDKSGLPSDRFSAERTGGSVSTLTIQRTQQEDSAVYLCASSLGQYYEQYFGPGTRLTVT.

V usage is TRBV7-9 and J usage is TRBJ2-1; TRBD1 might be the D (7 bases). The CDR3 spans 16 residues. Germline CDR1 and CDR2: SEHNR and FQNEAQ (reference sequence). V shed 5 bases and J shed 9 bases, with 23 bases lying between them. This CDR3 is CASSPVTGDRRGEQFF. Written as DNA, the CDR3 is TGTGCCAGCAGCCCAGTCACAGGGGACCGGAGGGGTGAGCAGTTCTTC.

As regards this clone: Other DNA sequences of this sample code for an identical CDR3. The chain recombines TRBV28 with TRBJ2-3, with unresolved D. The CDR3 is 12 amino acids. CDR1 is MDHEN and CDR2 is SYDVKM in the germline V gene. V was shortened by 5 bases and J by 3 bases, with 6 bases between the two germline ends. The CDR3 sequence is CASSAGTDTQYF. CDR3 DNA sequence: TGTGCCAGCAGTGCCGGGACAGATACGCAGTATTTT.

The chain joins TRBV28 to TRBJ1-5; 9 positions match TRBD1. The germline V gene has CDR1 MDHEN and CDR2 SYDVKM. J lost 0 bases, V lost 8 bases, and 5 bases had no gene match. CDR3 length: 15 amino acids. The CDR3 DNA reads TGTGCCAGCCGGGACAGGGCTCATAGCAATCAGCCCCAGCATTTT. This encodes CASRDRAHSNQPQHF.

This clone was detected a few times. This rearrangement joins TRBV28 to TRBJ2-3; TRBD1 agrees at 7 bases. Germline V CDR1 and CDR2: MDHEN, SYDVKM. V lost 5 bases, J lost 3 bases, and 8 bases stayed unmatched. The CDR3 contains 15 residues. CDR3 coding DNA: TGTGCCAGCAGTCCCGCAACAGGGGTAACAGATACGCAGTATTTT. It translates to CASSPATGVTDTQYF. Variable domain in full (rest from reference TRBV28 and TRBJ2-3): DVKVTQSSRYLVKRTGEKVFLECVQDMDHENMFWYRQDPGLGLRLIYFSYDVKMKEKGDIPEGYSVSREKKERFSLILESASTNQTSMYLCASSPATGVTDTQYFGPGTRLTVL.

The V call is TRBV4-1, the J call TRBJ2-7; 7 bases are a match to TRBD1. After removal of 4 bases from V and 2 bases from J, the junction contained 8 bases not matched to a gene. The CDR3 totals 15 residues. CDR1 and CDR2 (germline): MGHRA, YSYEKL. Here the CDR3 reads CASSLLTGLTYEQYF. The CDR3 DNA sequence: TGCGCCAGCAGCCTCCTGACAGGGCTAACCTACGAGCAGTACTTC.

This clone was recorded only once. The chain employs TRBV28 and TRBJ2-5; TRBD2 agrees at 11 bases. In germline, CDR1 is MDHEN, CDR2 SYDVKM. V gave up 5 bases and J gave up 5 bases; unmatched junction bases: 1. The CDR3 length is 13 residues. The CDR3 here is CASSIAGGETQYF. CDR3 nucleotides: TGTGCCAGCAGTATAGCGGGGGGGGAGACCCAGTACTTC.

This clone turned up a few times. The chain is built from TRBV10-3 and TRBJ2-7; D is undetermined. With 4 bases removed from V and 1 base from J, the gap between germline ends came to 8 bases. The CDR3 runs 13 residues. Germline V gene sequence: CDR1 ENHRY, CDR2 SYGVKD. CDR3 protein: CAISASDSYEQYF. The CDR3 DNA sequence: TGTGCCATCAGTGCTAGTGATTCCTACGAGCAGTACTTC.

V is TRBV4-1 and J is TRBJ1-4; 8 nucleotides line up with TRBD1. Germline trimming cut 1 base from V and 7 bases from J; bases unmatched to any gene: 11. Germline V CDR1 and CDR2: MGHRA, YSYEKL. The CDR3 spans 17 residues. The CDR3 DNA reads as TGCGCCAGCAGCCAAGGATACCAGGGGGCTGAGGGTGAAAAACTGTTTTTT. This sequence encodes CASSQGYQGAEGEKLFF.

The chain joins TRBV4-3 to TRBJ2-1, with TRBD1 as a possible D gene (5 bases). The CDR3 runs 16 residues. With 4 bases removed from V and 2 bases from J, the gap between germline ends came to 15 bases. Germline V lookup: CDR1 LGHNA, CDR2 YSLEER. The CDR3 region has the DNA TGCGCCAGCAGCCCCACCCAGGGTAACGCCTACAATGAGCAGTTCTTC. Translating it yields CASSPTQGNAYNEQFF.

This sequence joins TRBV7-6 and TRBJ2-7, with D possibly TRBD1 on 5 matching bases. The CDR3 runs 15 residues. Trimming cost V 1 base and J 3 bases, with 13 bases left between them. Germline values: CDR1 SGHVS, CDR2 FNYEAQ. The CDR3 DNA reads as TGTGCCAGCAGCTTAGGCAGGGATAATGACTACGAGCAGTACTTC. Encoded protein: CASSLGRDNDYEQYF.

This chain connects TRBV7-6 to TRBJ2-1, with D perhaps matching TRBD2 (5 bases). Germline-derived CDR1 and CDR2 are SGHVS and FNYEAQ. This CDR3 region has 13 residues. V lost 5 bases, J lost 7 bases, and 12 bases lay in between. The CDR3 sequence: CASSPEPGNEQFF. The DNA for the CDR3 is TGTGCCAGCAGCCCCGAGCCGGGGAATGAGCAGTTCTTC.

The chain recombines TRBV20-1 with TRBJ2-1; D is uncertain. V was pared by 6 bases and J by 4 bases, with 7 bases between. Germline V gene lookup returns CDR1 DFQATT and CDR2 SNEGSKA (reference sequence). The CDR3 totals 11 residues. CDR3 in amino acids: CSAPQYNEQFF. CDR3 nucleotides: TGCAGTGCCCCTCAGTACAATGAGCAGTTCTTC.

This chain links TRBV29-1 with TRBJ1-4; TRBD1 matches 9 bases. The CDR3 sequence is 12 residues long. The germline gives CDR1 SQVTM, CDR2 ANQGSEA. With V trimmed by 6 bases and J by 10 bases, 6 bases remained unmatched. CDR3: CSVGDREAKLFF. The CDR3 DNA sequence: TGCAGCGTGGGGGACAGGGAGGCAAAACTGTTTTTT.

A note on this clone: This CDR3 is also generated by other DNA sequences in the sample. The gene calls are TRBV29-1 and TRBJ2-1; perhaps TRBD2 as D (6 bases). Looked up from germline, CDR1 is SQVTM and CDR2 is ANQGSEA. The CDR3 runs to 11 residues. This CDR3 reads CSEGSYNEQFF. The DNA of the CDR3 is TGCTCGGAGGGCTCCTACAATGAGCAGTTCTTC.

The rearrangement links TRBV30 to TRBJ1-1; maybe TRBD1 (6 bases). This CDR3 contains 11 residues. Per germline, CDR1 GTSNPN and CDR2 SVGIG (reference sequence). The V gene lost 3 bases and the J gene lost 5 bases, with 7 bases spanning the gap. The CDR3, as DNA: TGTGCCTGGAGCAGGGGAACTGAAGCTTTCTTT. It is translated as CAWSRGTEAFF.

The V call is TRBV30, the J call TRBJ2-7, with D possibly being TRBD2 (5 bases). The CDR3 is 11 residues long. Deletions cut 7 bases from V and 2 bases from J, with 9 bases between. Germline CDR1 is GTSNPN and CDR2 is SVGIG (reference sequence). The CDR3 sequence: CAYGVTYEQYF. As DNA, the CDR3 is TGTGCCTACGGGGTCACCTACGAGCAGTACTTC.

This rearrangement joins TRBV28 to TRBJ2-5, with 10 bases that match TRBD2. Looked up from germline, CDR1 is MDHEN and CDR2 is SYDVKM. With V trimmed by 5 bases and J by 4 bases, 13 bases remained unmatched. CDR3 length: 17 residues. In nucleotides, the CDR3 is TGTGCCAGCAGTCCTAGAATGGGACTAGCGTTCCGAGAGACCCAGTACTTC. It encodes CASSPRMGLAFRETQYF.

The chain links TRBV29-1 to TRBJ2-1, with 14 nucleotides matching TRBD2. The CDR3 contains 19 residues. V gave up 1 base and J gave up 9 bases; unmatched junction bases: 17. The V gene's germline CDR1 is SQVTM and CDR2 ANQGSEA. CDR3 nucleotides: TGCAGCGTTGAAGCCGGGACAGGGGGACTAGCGGGAGTGTGGAGTGAGCAGTTCTTC. This translates into CSVEAGTGGLAGVWSEQFF.

This clone has just a few counts. V gene TRBV29-1 combines with J gene TRBJ1-1; the D gene is possibly TRBD1 (6 bases). This CDR3 is 12 amino acids long. Germline V gene lookup returns CDR1 SQVTM and CDR2 ANQGSEA. V dropped 6 bases and J dropped 5 bases, with 13 bases sitting between them. CDR3 bases: TGCAGCGTCCATCACAGGGAGACTGAAGCTTTCTTT. The encoded protein is CSVHHRETEAFF.

This clone was detected only once. The V call is TRBV5-6, the J call TRBJ2-1; TRBD2 is a possible D gene (6 bases). V lost 4 bases, J lost 10 bases, and 15 bases lay in between. Germline CDR1 is SGHDT and CDR2 is YYEEEE. This CDR3 has 13 amino acids. CDR3 nucleotide sequence: TGTGCCAGCAGCCCCGGCGGGGTTTGGGAGCAGTTCTTC. This encodes CASSPGGVWEQFF.